One TCR beta chain is described in this entry. What antigen it recognizes has not been identified. No qualities accompany the bases; no much larger clone lies one base away. The sample is drawn from a study of blood T cell repertoires in COVID-19 (dated by TCRdb to the early 2020s). Broadly, across the study: Samples covering the acute and convalescent phases of COVID-19 were provided by collaborators in the United States, Italy and Spain. Where HLA class I and class II types were available, the types were taken from metadata supplied by the sample provider, not from assay-based typing. The dataset comprised deeply sampled blood TCRbeta repertoires from subjects exposed to, actively infected with, or recovered from COVID-19. The repertoires were released in a freely available public database intended as a resource for research on the immune response to SARS-CoV-2. The sample metadata nearly always contained a de-identified subject ID, COVID-19 status, age in years and sex. Samples came from the ongoing ImmuneRACE study (first 160 participants) plus 1,254 subjects from 6 global collaborators. The prospective study material was composed of cDNA or gDNA derived from T cells, B-cell-depleted T cells, or PBMCs. The study at large found these results: How much clinical and demographic metadata was included differed by source and by participant, and the metadata was provided uncurated.

The immunoSEQ Assay, a bias-controlled multiplex PCR, was used to amplify TCRbeta CDR3 regions from genomic DNA. As for how the authors treated the data: Nucleated cell counts per sample were estimated from amplification of reference gene primers within the assay. To quantify the absolute abundance of each unique TCRbeta CDR3 rearrangement, sequence reads were collapsed and filtered. For each sample, productive Simpson clonality was calculated by taking the square root of Simpson's diversity index across productive rearrangements. Held by TCRdb, this immuneACCESS table contains in-frame sequences only and omits some clones. Under half of the omission traces to an unresolved V gene where checked; the cause of the rest is unknown. The V and J calls and the clone size are those of that table, but D and trimming were determined from the DNA. Recorded for this sample are about 480,000 clones; about 89% of them occurred a single time. Roughly 7.3% of the sample is held by the ten biggest clonotypes.

One collaborating source in Seattle enrolled patients during active infection and followed them longitudinally through the course of disease. Whole blood was collected in K2EDTA tubes by collaborating institutions according to the institutions' own protocols. Collaborator samples were shipped for TCRbeta analysis as frozen whole blood, isolated PBMCs, or DNA extracted from either sample type. V is cut back by 0 bases and J by 6 bases, with 2 bases in the junction unmatched. According to the germline V gene, CDR1 reads SGDLS and CDR2 reads YYNGEE. The CDR3 spans 14 residues, from the cysteine through the phenylalanine. Just the 42-base CDR3 DNA is kept, in frame starting at base 1.

The specimen sequenced was peripheral blood. The rearranged segments are TRBV9 and TRBJ2-7, with TRBD2 matching 11 junction bases. This clonotype was sampled from a woman between 45 and 60 years old with COVID-19, enrolled during active disease. In nucleotides, the sequence is TGTGCCAGCAGCGTAGGTCTAGCGGGGGGCGAGCAGTACTTC. Translated, it gives CASSVGLAGGEQYF. The variable domain in full, with residues beyond the CDR3 obtained from the reference TRBV9 and TRBJ2-7 genes, is DSGVTQTPKHLITATGQRVTLRCSPRSGDLSVYWYQQSLDQGLQFLIQYYNGEERAKGNILERFSAQQFPDLHSELNLSSLELGDSALYFCASSVGLAGGEQYFGPGTRLTVT.